This TCR beta chain was captured by sequencing in a study of blood T cells in healthy people across ages. CDR1 and CDR2 (germline): SNHLY, FYNNEI. The CDR3 sequence is 15 residues long. The J segment lost 4 bases and the V segment lost 4 bases, leaving 6 bases of the junction unmatched. In the case of this clonotype: The antigen remains unidentified.

PCR was performed a second time for about 6 to 11 cycles using a sample-barcoded 5' primer and a J-beta primer mix. Every cDNA was tagged by a template-switch adaptor with 12 random nucleotides. TCRdb reprocessed the 5' RACE reads via MiXCR and lists one record per CDR3 protein. Of 1.8 million or so distinct CDR3 sequences listed, roughly two fifths are singletons. General study findings and limits: TCR beta diversity, measured per million T cells, fell in a roughly linear way with age.

The chain employs TRBV2 and TRBJ2-1; 8 bases line up with TRBD2. The receptor was isolated from a human donor in good health. Sequencing input: blood. This CDR3 is CASSVGPSGYNEQFF. CDR3 DNA sequence: TGTGCCAGCAGTGTAGGTCCTAGCGGGTACAATGAGCAGTTCTTC.